The 6 T cell receptor beta chains listed next were all sequenced from one sample in a study of blood T cell repertoires in COVID-19. This table comes from immunoSEQ multiplex PCR, and its TCRdb copy is limited to in-frame clones, with some not included. The data hold around 170,000 clones, with around 86% observed a single time. Material: peripheral blood. The receptors come from a woman in her thirties or forties with acute or convalescent COVID-19.

The chain recombines TRBV11-2 with TRBJ2-3, with 7 bases fitting TRBD1. This CDR3 contains 14 residues. CDR1 is SGHAT, CDR2 FQNNGV, per germline. V lost 4 bases to trimming and J lost 6 bases; unmatched junction nucleotides: 7. The CDR3 loop is CASSSPAQGDTQYF. CDR3 sequence (DNA): TGTGCCAGCAGCTCGCCTGCACAGGGGGATACGCAGTATTTT.

This chain connects TRBV6-4 to TRBJ1-1; weak D call: TRBD1 (6 bases). CDR3 length equals 14 residues. Deletions cut 6 bases from V and 4 bases from J, with 15 bases between. Germline V lookup: CDR1 MRHNA, CDR2 SNTAGT. The CDR3 is CASRQDRSSTEAFF. CDR3 bases: TGTGCCAGCAGACAAGACAGGTCGAGCACTGAAGCTTTCTTT.

V and J are TRBV28 and TRBJ1-1; D might be TRBD1 (5 bases). V lost 7 bases, J lost 0 bases, and 12 bases lay in between. This CDR3 has 14 residues. Germline CDR1 is MDHEN and CDR2 is SYDVKM. The DNA of the CDR3 is TGTGCCAGCAACCCAGGGCAGATGAACACTGAAGCTTTCTTT. Translating gives CASNPGQMNTEAFF. The full variable domain, with the rest looked up from reference TRBV28 and TRBJ1-1, is DVKVTQSSRYLVKRTGEKVFLECVQDMDHENMFWYRQDPGLGLRLIYFSYDVKMKEKGDIPEGYSVSREKKERFSLILESASTNQTSMYLCASNPGQMNTEAFFGQGTRLTVV.

A single count supports this clone. This chain connects TRBV10-3 to TRBJ2-6; D might be TRBD2 (5 bases). Trimming took off 9 bases at V and 4 bases at J, with 10 bases between the two ends. The V gene's germline CDR1 is ENHRY and CDR2 SYGVKD. The CDR3 is 13 amino acids. CDR3 in amino acids: CAIGGAGANVLTF. DNA of the CDR3: TGTGCCATAGGAGGCGCCGGGGCCAACGTCCTGACTTTC.

This clone was picked up a small number of times. The chain combines TRBV6-5 with TRBJ1-6; D gene unclear. The CDR3 extends over 15 amino acids. Trimming cost V 0 bases and J 10 bases, with 13 bases left between them. Looked up from germline, CDR1 is MNHEY and CDR2 is SVGAGI. DNA of the CDR3: TGTGCCAGCAGTTACTCTGCTGTAGCGGACTCACCCCTCCACTTT. It yields the protein CASSYSAVADSPLHF.

The chain recombines TRBV5-4 with TRBJ2-3; a weak D match, TRBD2 (6 bases). Trimming cost V 4 bases and J 6 bases, with 15 bases left between them. This CDR3 is 14 amino acids long. CDR1 is SGHNT and CDR2 is YYREEE in the germline V gene (reference sequence). The CDR3 DNA reads as TGTGCCAGCAGCACCGGGACTTTGGGCGATACGCAGTATTTT. Translated: CASSTGTLGDTQYF.